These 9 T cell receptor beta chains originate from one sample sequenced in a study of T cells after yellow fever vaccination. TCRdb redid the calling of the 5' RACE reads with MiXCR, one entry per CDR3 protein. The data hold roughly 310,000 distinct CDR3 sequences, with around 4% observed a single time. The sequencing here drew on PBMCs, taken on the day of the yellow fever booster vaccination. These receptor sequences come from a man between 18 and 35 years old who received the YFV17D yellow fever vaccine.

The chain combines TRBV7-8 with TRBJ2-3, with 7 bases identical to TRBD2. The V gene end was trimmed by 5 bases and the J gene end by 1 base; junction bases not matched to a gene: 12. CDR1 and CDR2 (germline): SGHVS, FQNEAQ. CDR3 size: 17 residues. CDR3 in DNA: TGTGCCAGCAGCAATAGCGGGCGGGGCCGTGGCACAGATACGCAGTATTTT. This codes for CASSNSGRGRGTDTQYF. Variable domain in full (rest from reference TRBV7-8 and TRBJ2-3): GAGVSQSPRYKVAKRGQDVALRCDPISGHVSLFWYQQALGQGPEFLTYFQNEAQLDKSGLPSDRFFAERPEGSVSTLKIQRTQQEDSAVYLCASSNSGRGRGTDTQYFGPGTRLTVL.

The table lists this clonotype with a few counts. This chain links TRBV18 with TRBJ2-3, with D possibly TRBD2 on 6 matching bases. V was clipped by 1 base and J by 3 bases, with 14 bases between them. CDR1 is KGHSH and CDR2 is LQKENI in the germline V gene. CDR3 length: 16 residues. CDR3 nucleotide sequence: TGTGCCAGCTCACCACGTACACTAGCAGCTACAGATACGCAGTATTTT. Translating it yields CASSPRTLAATDTQYF.

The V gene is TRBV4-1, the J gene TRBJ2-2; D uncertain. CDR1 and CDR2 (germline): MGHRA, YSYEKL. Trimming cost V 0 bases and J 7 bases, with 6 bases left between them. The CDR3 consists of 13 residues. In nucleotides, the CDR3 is TGCGCCAGCAGCCAAGAGGTTCACGGGGAGCTGTTTTTT. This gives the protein CASSQEVHGELFF.

The DNA for the CDR3 is TGTGCCTGGAGTGTGGGACTAGCGAGAAGCACAGATACGCAGTATTTT. It encodes CAWSVGLARSTDTQYF. The V call is TRBV30, the J call TRBJ2-3, with 10 bases that match TRBD2. Germline V gene lookup returns CDR1 GTSNPN and CDR2 SVGIG (reference sequence). Losses at the gene ends were 0 bases for V and 0 bases for J; bases not matched to a gene: 3. The CDR3 has 16 residues.

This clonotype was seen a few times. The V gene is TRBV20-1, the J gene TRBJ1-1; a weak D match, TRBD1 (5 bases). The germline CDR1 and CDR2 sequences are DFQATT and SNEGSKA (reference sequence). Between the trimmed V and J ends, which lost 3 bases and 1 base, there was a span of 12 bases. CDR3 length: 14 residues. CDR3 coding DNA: TGCAGTGCTAGGATCGGGACTAGGAACACTGAAGCTTTCTTT. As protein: CSARIGTRNTEAFF.

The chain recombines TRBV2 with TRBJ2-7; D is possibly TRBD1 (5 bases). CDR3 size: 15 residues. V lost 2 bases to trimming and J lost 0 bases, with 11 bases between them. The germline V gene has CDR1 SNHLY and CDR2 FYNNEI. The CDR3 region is CASSESRVSSYEQYF. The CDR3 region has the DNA TGTGCCAGCAGTGAAAGCAGGGTGAGCTCCTACGAGCAGTACTTC.

The CDR3 reads CASSFGYRVNTEAFF. CDR3 nucleotide sequence: TGTGCCAGCAGCTTTGGTTACAGGGTGAACACTGAAGCTTTCTTT. V usage is TRBV5-6 and J usage is TRBJ1-1; TRBD1 is a possible D gene (6 bases). The germline gives CDR1 SGHDT, CDR2 YYEEEE. V lost 2 bases, J lost 0 bases, and 11 bases lay in between. The CDR3 has 15 residues.

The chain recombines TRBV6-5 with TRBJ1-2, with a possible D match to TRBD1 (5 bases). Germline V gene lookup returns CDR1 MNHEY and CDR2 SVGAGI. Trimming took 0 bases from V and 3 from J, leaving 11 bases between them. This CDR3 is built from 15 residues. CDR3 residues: CASSYSIVGDYGYTF. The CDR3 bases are TGTGCCAGCAGTTACTCGATTGTAGGGGACTATGGCTACACCTTC.

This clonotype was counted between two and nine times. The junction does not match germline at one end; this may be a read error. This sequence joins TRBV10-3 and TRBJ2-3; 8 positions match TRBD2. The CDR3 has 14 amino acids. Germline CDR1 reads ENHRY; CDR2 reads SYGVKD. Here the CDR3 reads CAISDGGGPDTRYF. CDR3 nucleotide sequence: TGTGCCATCAGTGACGGGGGGGGCCCAGATACGCGGTATTTT.